This TCR beta chain was sequenced in a study of T cells in Graves' hyperthyroidism and ophthalmopathy. Template material for amplifying TCR beta CDR3 regions consisted of RNA transcripts. The TCR CDR3 was amplified in a first-round RT-PCR using the HTBI primer set. Via MiXCR, TCRdb re-called the multiplex PCR reads, giving one row per CDR3 protein. The data contain roughly 530,000 distinct CDR3 sequences, roughly 18% of them singletons. Patients with ophthalmopathy all had a Clinical Activity Score of at least 3, a NOSPECS grade of at least 4 and duration under 3 months. This clonotype was recorded at least ten times. This CDR3 is built from 17 residues. Germline CDR1 reads LGHDT; CDR2 reads YNNKEL (reference sequence). J gave up 0 bases and V 3 bases, and 10 bases lay outside the gene matches.

The sample taken for sequencing was blood. V gene TRBV3-1 combines with J gene TRBJ2-7; 8 bases align to TRBD2. The origin of this receptor is a woman aged 18-29 years with Graves' ophthalmopathy. CDR3 protein: CASSHTGGADSSYEQYF. Here the CDR3 DNA reads TGTGCCAGCAGCCACACCGGGGGGGCAGACAGCTCCTACGAGCAGTACTTC.